The rows below give T cell receptor beta chains drawn from one sample of a study of blood T cell repertoires in COVID-19. This table comes from immunoSEQ multiplex PCR, and its TCRdb copy is limited to in-frame clones, with some not included. The repertoire holds a few hundred thousand clones, with 75% to 90% as singletons. Sequenced: peripheral blood. The origin of the receptors is a man aged 25-45 years who had recovered from COVID-19. The CDR3 runs from the conserved cysteine through the conserved F or W. A D gene is named only where the DNA matches it firmly. Size tells how often a clone was seen (once, few, many) or the class of an expanded clone, and some rows leave it out.

J gene,V gene,clone size,D gene,CDR3 protein,CDR3 DNA
TRBJ2-6,TRBV19,-,-,CASQNLRDSGANVLTF,TGTGCCAGCCAAAACCTGAGGGACTCTGGGGCCAACGTCCTGACTTTC
TRBJ1-1,TRBV9,-,-,CASSVTPNSVNEAFF,TGTGCCAGCAGCGTAACCCCGAATTCGGTTAATGAAGCTTTCTTT
TRBJ2-7,TRBV6-5,once,TRBD1,CASNRDRLLYEQYF,TGTGCCAGCAACCGGGACAGGCTACTCTACGAGCAGTACTTC
TRBJ1-4,TRBV19,-,-,CASSIRPQGFGEKLFF,TGTGCCAGTAGTATTCGCCCCCAGGGGTTCGGGGAAAAACTGTTTTTT
TRBJ2-3,TRBV11-2,-,-,CASSFGHRTDTQYF,TGTGCCAGCAGCTTTGGACATCGCACAGATACGCAGTATTTT
TRBJ2-7,TRBV11-3,-,-,CASSLGGEVYEQYF,TGTGCCAGCAGCTTAGGTGGTGAGGTCTACGAGCAGTACTTC
TRBJ2-6,TRBV21-1,-,-,CASSKDLEGPRANVLTF,TGTGCCAGCAGCAAAGATTTGGAGGGCCCCCGGGCCAACGTCCTGACTTTC
TRBJ2-3,TRBV7-6,-,-,CASSFSGRDTQYF,TGTGCCAGCAGCTTTTCCGGTAGAGATACGCAGTATTTT
TRBJ1-2,TRBV2,once,-,CASSVGGEGYGYTF,TGTGCCAGCAGTGTCGGGGGTGAGGGCTATGGCTACACCTTC
TRBJ2-7,TRBV2,-,TRBD2,CASRGGTPYEQYF,TGTGCCAGCAGGGGGGGGACGCCCTACGAGCAGTACTTC
TRBJ1-5,TRBV6-5,few,-,CASSYRVGGTNQPQHF,TGTGCCAGCAGTTACCGAGTAGGAGGTACCAATCAGCCCCAGCATTTT
TRBJ2-3,TRBV29-1,-,-,CSVGGRGTDTQYF,TGCAGCGTTGGTGGCAGGGGCACAGATACGCAGTATTTT
TRBJ1-3,TRBV10-1,-,TRBD1,CASTPRGHWDTIYF,TGCGCCAGCACCCCGAGGGGGCATTGGGACACCATATATTTT
TRBJ1-5,TRBV19,-,-,CASSGGTTRGQPQHF,TGTGCCAGTAGTGGAGGGACCACAAGGGGTCAGCCCCAGCATTTT
TRBJ1-6,TRBV5-4,few,TRBD1,CASSPTGQGARSPLHF,TGTGCCAGCAGCCCAACTGGACAGGGGGCCAGGTCACCCCTCCACTTT
TRBJ2-7,TRBV6-5,-,TRBD1,CASRGTASYEQYF,TGTGCCAGCAGGGGGACAGCCTCCTACGAGCAGTACTTC
TRBJ1-2,TRBV12-3/TRBV12-4,-,-,CASLNREGGYTF,TGTGCCAGCCTTAACAGGGAGGGGGGCTACACCTTC
TRBJ1-1,TRBV21-1,-,-,CASTPPRRTGDTEAFF,TGTGCCAGCACCCCACCCCGCAGGACAGGGGACACTGAAGCTTTCTTT